Listed here are 18 T cell receptor beta chains from one sample, sequenced in a study of Ad26.COV2.S vaccination and SARS-CoV-2 variants. The data were produced by immunoSEQ multiplex PCR, yet TCRdb's version contains in-frame clones alone and is incomplete. The profile shows over 250,000 clones, around 87% of them singletons. Treatment denoted: some 20 received Ad26.COV2.S at low or high dose, single or two shots; about 5 received placebo; per-sample allocation not given. Specimen acquisition occurred on day 63 following the initial vaccine or placebo injection. Sequenced here: peripheral blood, sampled in a trial of Ad26.COV2.S vaccine versus placebo. The receptors stem from a person aged 18 to 59 who received the Ad26.COV2.S COVID-19 vaccine or a placebo.

About this clone itself: Other DNA sequences in this sample translate to the same CDR3. The genes are TRBV9 and TRBJ2-7; D is undetermined. The CDR3 extends over 12 amino acids. Germline V CDR1 and CDR2: SGDLS, YYNGEE. Trimming pared 2 bases from V and 6 bases from J, leaving 9 bases between. The CDR3 DNA reads as TGTGCCAGCAGCGTGGGTCTCGGCGAGCAGTACTTC. Its protein product is CASSVGLGEQYF. Looking up the rest from reference TRBV9 and TRBJ2-7 gives the full variable domain: DSGVTQTPKHLITATGQRVTLRCSPRSGDLSVYWYQQSLDQGLQFLIQYYNGEERAKGNILERFSAQQFPDLHSELNLSSLELGDSALYFCASSVGLGEQYFGPGTRLTVT.

The table lists this clone with a count of one. CDR3 protein: CASTSPLRGKDHGYTF. The DNA for the CDR3 is TGTGCCAGTACCTCTCCCTTGCGGGGGAAGGATCATGGCTACACCTTC. The chain has TRBV19 and TRBJ1-2, with D maybe TRBD1 (5 bases). The CDR3 runs to 16 residues. Germline V gene sequence: CDR1 LNHDA, CDR2 SQIVND (reference sequence). V lost 7 bases to trimming and J lost 6 bases, with 24 bases between them.

The J gene is TRBJ1-3, the V gene TRBV2; 8 nucleotides align to TRBD1. V shed 5 bases and J 1 base; nucleotides not matched to a gene: 4. This CDR3 is built from 15 residues. Germline V gene data show CDR1 as SNHLY and CDR2 as FYNNEI. The CDR3 DNA reads TGTGCCAGCAGTCGGACAGGGTTTTCTGGAAACACCATATATTTT. Amino acids: CASSRTGFSGNTIYF.

In this sample, this clone turned up once. This chain joins TRBV28 and TRBJ2-7, with D maybe TRBD2 (5 bases). CDR1 and CDR2 from the germline V gene are MDHEN and SYDVKM. V dropped 1 base and J dropped 1 base, with 8 bases sitting between them. The CDR3 covers 14 residues. CDR3 in amino acids: CASSLYPGSYEQYF. CDR3 bases: TGTGCCAGCAGTTTATACCCGGGGTCCTACGAGCAGTACTTC.

The V call is TRBV6-2 or TRBV6-3, the J call TRBJ1-2, with D tentatively TRBD1 (6 bases). There are 15 residues in the CDR3. V was cut by 2 bases and J by 3 bases, with 13 bases left in between. CDR1 MNHEY and CDR2 SVGEGT come from the germline V gene. This CDR3 reads CASSYTGRIYYGYTF. CDR3 nucleotides: TGTGCCAGCAGTTACACAGGGCGGATTTACTATGGCTACACCTTC.

This clone was detected once. The chain employs TRBV7-2 and TRBJ2-7; TRBD2 aligns across 8 bases. CDR3 length: 15 amino acids. The J segment lost 0 bases and the V segment lost 3 bases, leaving 4 bases of the junction unmatched. CDR1 SGHTA and CDR2 FQGNSA come from the germline V gene. The CDR3 sequence: CASSFGRGASYEQYF. In DNA form, the CDR3 reads TGTGCCAGCAGCTTCGGGCGGGGGGCCTCCTACGAGCAGTACTTC.

The rearrangement uses TRBV5-4 and TRBJ2-3; D ambiguous. The CDR3 is 13 amino acids. Trimming took 4 bases from V and 5 from J, leaving 11 bases between them. The germline V gene has CDR1 SGHNT and CDR2 YYREEE (reference sequence). For the CDR3, the DNA is TGTGCCAGCAGCCTCACCGGGCTAGATACGCAGTATTTT. Translated, it gives CASSLTGLDTQYF.

The genes are TRBV6-4 and TRBJ2-3; D unresolved. The CDR3 runs to 13 residues. Germline-derived CDR1 and CDR2 are MRHNA and SNTAGT. Between the trimmed V and J ends, which lost 6 bases and 5 bases, there was a span of 12 bases. The CDR3 DNA reads TGTGCCAGCAGCCCCCAACCAAAAGATACGCAGTATTTT. Protein sequence: CASSPQPKDTQYF.

The chain links TRBV28 to TRBJ1-3, with D possibly TRBD1 on 5 matching bases. V gave up 0 bases and J gave up 2 bases, with 11 bases separating them. CDR3 length: 16 amino acids. Germline CDR1 and CDR2: MDHEN and SYDVKM. The CDR3, as DNA: TGTGCCAGCAGTTTATGGTCCGCAGGGACTGGAAACACCATATATTTT. Translating it yields CASSLWSAGTGNTIYF.

The rearrangement uses TRBV7-2 and TRBJ2-1, with D perhaps assigned TRBD1 or TRBD2 (5 bases each). Trimming removed 4 bases from V and 5 bases from J, with 21 bases in between. The CDR3 has 17 amino acids. Looked up from germline, CDR1 is SGHTA and CDR2 is FQGNSA. Written as DNA, the CDR3 is TGTGCCAGCAGCTCTAATCCGGTGTTACGGGGCGACAATGAGCAGTTCTTC. This gives the protein CASSSNPVLRGDNEQFF.

In this sample, this clone turned up a few times. The J gene is TRBJ2-1, the V gene TRBV27; TRBD2 agrees at 8 bases. CDR3 length equals 15 residues. Germline lookup yields CDR1 MNHEY and CDR2 SMNVEV (reference sequence). The V segment lost 5 bases and the J segment 7 bases; nucleotides outside the gene matches: 10. CDR3 DNA: TGTGCCAGCAGTCCCAACGGGGGGGCTTATAATGAGCAGTTCTTC. Translation: CASSPNGGAYNEQFF.

The chain has TRBV6-5 and TRBJ1-4; D perhaps matches TRBD1 (6 bases). The CDR3 spans 16 residues. CDR1 is MNHEY, CDR2 SVGAGI, per germline. Trimming took off 0 bases at V and 3 bases at J, with 11 bases between the two ends. The CDR3 loop reads CASSYSNWGPNEKLFF. CDR3 nucleotides: TGTGCCAGCAGTTACTCGAACTGGGGGCCTAATGAAAAACTGTTTTTT.

This chain uses TRBV5-6 with TRBJ1-1, with no clear D. CDR3 length: 12 residues. The V and J ends lost 4 bases and 4 bases respectively, with 8 bases between them. Germline CDR1 is SGHDT and CDR2 is YYEEEE. The CDR3 DNA follows: TGTGCCAGCAGCCCGGGTGCCACTGAAGCTTTCTTT. As protein: CASSPGATEAFF.

V gene TRBV9 combines with J gene TRBJ2-7; TRBD1 is a possible D gene (5 bases). Germline lookup yields CDR1 SGDLS and CDR2 YYNGEE. The CDR3 contains 13 residues. V was clipped by 3 bases and J by 3 bases, with 10 bases between them. Here the CDR3 DNA reads TGTGCCAGCAGCGAGGGGCCAGGCTACGAGCAGTACTTC. The encoded protein is CASSEGPGYEQYF.

V usage is TRBV7-8 and J usage is TRBJ2-7; 8 bases line up with TRBD1. Trimming removed 2 bases from V and 4 bases from J; junction bases left unmatched: 4. From germline, CDR1 is SGHVS and CDR2 FQNEAQ. The CDR3 has 14 residues. The CDR3 bases are TGTGCCAGCAGCTTATCTGACAGGGGTTACGAGCAGTACTTC. This translates into CASSLSDRGYEQYF.

The chain has TRBV9 and TRBJ1-2, with D perhaps matching TRBD1 (5 bases). CDR1 and CDR2 from the germline V gene are SGDLS and YYNGEE. The CDR3 runs to 15 residues. Trimming pared 3 bases from V and 4 bases from J, leaving 16 bases between. CDR3 protein: CASSAGSTEFYGYTF. As DNA, the CDR3 is TGTGCCAGCAGCGCCGGATCGACAGAGTTCTATGGCTACACCTTC.

The chain couples TRBV27 to TRBJ2-7; D may be TRBD2 (5 bases). The germline V gene encodes CDR1 MNHEY and CDR2 SMNVEV (reference sequence). The CDR3 extends over 16 amino acids. V was trimmed by 4 bases and J by 3 bases, leaving 19 bases between them. The CDR3 DNA is TGTGCCAGCAGTTACACCTCAGAAGGCGGGTACTACGAGCAGTACTTC. Protein: CASSYTSEGGYYEQYF.

The CDR3 reads CASSEGGTGELFF. CDR3 nucleotides: TGTGCCAGCAGTGAAGGGGGCACCGGGGAGCTGTTTTTT. The chain is built from TRBV25-1 and TRBJ2-2; D tentatively fits TRBD1 or TRBD2 (5 bases each). V lost 2 bases, J lost 4 bases, and 5 bases lay in between. The CDR3 is 13 amino acids. Germline V gene sequence: CDR1 MGHDK, CDR2 SYGVNS.